These 26 T cell receptor beta chains came from one sample sequenced in a study of Ad26.COV2.S vaccination and SARS-CoV-2 variants. Treatment denoted: some 19 received Ad26.COV2.S at low or high dose, single or two shots; 5 received placebo; per-sample allocation not given. Day 63 following the first vaccine or placebo injection was when the samples were taken. The data were produced by immunoSEQ multiplex PCR, yet TCRdb's version contains in-frame clones alone and is incomplete. The sample lists some 340,000 clones; 86% were seen once. The starting material was peripheral blood, obtained in a trial of Ad26.COV2.S vaccine versus placebo. The receptor source for this set is a person aged 18-65 years who received the Ad26.COV2.S COVID-19 vaccine or a placebo.

There are a few counts of this clone. The sample contains more than one DNA sequence encoding this CDR3. V and J are TRBV18 and TRBJ1-5; no firm D call. The CDR3 sequence is 13 residues long. CDR1 KGHSH and CDR2 LQKENI come from the germline V gene. The germline V and J ends were trimmed by 3 bases and 5 bases, with 8 bases remaining between them. The CDR3 spells CASSPDRDQPQHF. CDR3 nucleotide sequence: TGTGCCAGCTCACCGGACCGAGATCAGCCCCAGCATTTT.

The chain is built from TRBV6-2 or TRBV6-3 and TRBJ1-1; D ambiguous. CDR1 and CDR2 (germline): MNHEY, SVGEGT. This CDR3 comprises 12 residues. Trimming pared 4 bases from V and 6 bases from J, leaving 9 bases between. The CDR3 nucleotides read TGTGCCAGCAGTTCCGGACTTCCTGAAGCTTTCTTT. The encoded protein is CASSSGLPEAFF.

The chain is built from TRBV7-2 and TRBJ1-2; 8 bases are a match to TRBD1. Germline V lookup: CDR1 SGHTA, CDR2 FQGNSA. CDR3 length: 17 residues. The V gene end was trimmed by 4 bases and the J gene end by 6 bases; junction bases not matched to a gene: 16. DNA of the CDR3: TGTGCCAGCAGCTACAAGACAGGGGCGGGAGCACTAGATGGCTACACCTTC. Translating it yields CASSYKTGAGALDGYTF.

The genes are TRBV5-1 and TRBJ2-7, with TRBD1 identical over 9 bases. The CDR3 extends over 14 amino acids. Germline lookup yields CDR1 SGHRS and CDR2 YFSETQ. Losses at the gene ends were 4 bases for V and 0 bases for J; bases not matched to a gene: 2. The CDR3 DNA is TGCGCCAGCAGCGGGGACAGGGTCTCCTACGAGCAGTACTTC. Its protein is CASSGDRVSYEQYF.

This clone was observed a single time. The V gene is TRBV6-2 or TRBV6-3, the J gene TRBJ1-5; D is possibly TRBD1 (5 bases). The CDR3 runs to 15 residues. The V end lost 2 bases, the J end lost 5 bases, and 13 bases lay between the germline ends. Germline V lookup: CDR1 MNHEY, CDR2 SVGEGT. The DNA of the CDR3 is TGTGCCAGCAGTTACCGCGGTCGGGGGGATCAGCCCCAGCATTTT. It is translated as CASSYRGRGDQPQHF.

The J gene is TRBJ1-5, the V gene TRBV6-1; a weak D match, TRBD1 (6 bases). CDR1 and CDR2 from the germline V gene are MNHNS and SASEGT. Trimming cost V 2 bases and J 1 base, with 12 bases left between them. This CDR3 region has 16 residues. DNA of the CDR3: TGTGCCAGCAGTGAATCAACAGGGTCGAGCAATCAGCCCCAGCATTTT. Translated, it gives CASSESTGSSNQPQHF.

V usage is TRBV5-1 and J usage is TRBJ2-5, with TRBD1 matching 8 bases. The CDR3 is made up of 18 amino acids. V lost 4 bases, J lost 0 bases, and 14 bases stayed unmatched. In germline, CDR1 is SGHRS, CDR2 YFSETQ. The CDR3 loop reads CASSAPSQGAAYQETQYF. The CDR3 DNA reads as TGCGCCAGCAGCGCGCCCTCGCAGGGGGCGGCATACCAAGAGACCCAGTACTTC.

The rearrangement joins TRBV7-9 to TRBJ1-1, with 9 positions matching TRBD1. The CDR3 length is 19 residues. V dropped 5 bases and J dropped 6; count of bases not matched to a gene: 22. The germline CDR1 and CDR2 sequences are SEHNR and FQNEAQ (reference sequence). The CDR3 spells CASSPVHGQGFLSVSEAFF. CDR3 nucleotides: TGTGCCAGCAGCCCTGTTCATGGACAGGGGTTTTTATCGGTGTCTGAAGCTTTCTTT.

The chain couples TRBV5-1 to TRBJ2-3, with 8 bases identical to TRBD2. CDR3 length equals 20 residues. From germline, CDR1 is SGHRS and CDR2 YFSETQ. V lost 2 bases to trimming and J lost 1 base; unmatched junction nucleotides: 18. The CDR3 is CASSFPLRGVPPGGTDTQYF. The CDR3 DNA is TGCGCCAGCAGCTTCCCCTTGCGGGGGGTCCCCCCAGGAGGCACAGATACGCAGTATTTT. Filled out from reference TRBV5-1 and TRBJ2-3, the complete variable domain reads KAGVTQTPRYLIKTRGQQVTLSCSPISGHRSVSWYQQTPGQGLQFLFEYFSETQRNKGNFPGRFSGRQFSNSRSEMNVSTLELGDSALYLCASSFPLRGVPPGGTDTQYFGPGTRLTVL.

This chain connects TRBV18 to TRBJ1-1; weak D call: TRBD1 (5 bases). The CDR3 is made up of 13 amino acids. Germline V CDR1 and CDR2: KGHSH, LQKENI. V lost 5 bases to trimming and J lost 10 bases, with 17 bases between them. CDR3 loop: CASSEGTRTGAFF. CDR3 in DNA: TGTGCCAGCTCAGAAGGGACTCGGACGGGAGCTTTCTTT. Based on the CDR3 plus reference TRBV18 and TRBJ1-1, the full variable domain is NAGVMQNPRHLVRRRGQEARLRCSPMKGHSHVYWYRQLPEEGLKFMVYLQKENIIDESGMPKERFSAEFPKEGPSILRIQQVVRGDSAAYFCASSEGTRTGAFFGQGTRLTVV.

The V and J genes are TRBV6-1 and TRBJ1-2, with D tentatively TRBD1 (6 bases). V dropped 2 bases and J dropped 7 bases, with 11 bases sitting between them. The CDR3 runs to 13 residues. Looked up from germline, CDR1 is MNHNS and CDR2 is SASEGT. Here the CDR3 DNA reads TGTGCCAGCAGTGAATCTCTAGGGGGTGGCTACACCTTC. Translation: CASSESLGGGYTF.

This clone has only one observation. The CDR3 DNA reads as TGTGCCAGCAGCTTGACTAGCGCCTACAATGAGCAGTTCTTC. This encodes CASSLTSAYNEQFF. The chain recombines TRBV5-4 with TRBJ2-1, with 7 positions matching TRBD2. The germline V gene has CDR1 SGHNT and CDR2 YYREEE (reference sequence). CDR3 length equals 14 residues. Germline trimming cut 1 base from V and 2 bases from J; bases unmatched to any gene: 0.

The rearrangement joins TRBV10-3 to TRBJ2-5; 9 nucleotides align to TRBD2. Germline V gene lookup returns CDR1 ENHRY and CDR2 SYGVKD. Trimming took 5 bases from V and 2 from J; bases not matched to a gene: 9. The CDR3 runs to 16 residues. CDR3 region: CAISSGGPGWQETQYF. CDR3 coding DNA: TGTGCCATCAGTAGCGGGGGGCCCGGATGGCAAGAGACCCAGTACTTC.

The rearrangement uses TRBV7-9 and TRBJ1-1; a possible D gene is TRBD1 (6 bases). The V end was cut by 3 bases, the J end by 10 bases, with 18 bases between. CDR1 is SEHNR, CDR2 FQNEAQ, per germline (reference sequence). This CDR3 has 14 residues. The chain's CDR3 is CASSLAAPEGGAFF. Here the CDR3 DNA reads TGTGCCAGCAGCTTGGCCGCCCCGGAGGGGGGAGCTTTCTTT.

This clone was counted once. The V gene is TRBV19, the J gene TRBJ1-5; 7 positions match TRBD1. J lost 4 bases, V lost 7 bases, and 10 bases had no gene match. Germline-derived CDR1 and CDR2 are LNHDA and SQIVND (reference sequence). The CDR3 has 15 residues. CDR3 loop: CASTVTGPHNQPQHF. CDR3 in DNA: TGTGCCAGTACCGTGACAGGGCCCCATAATCAGCCCCAGCATTTT.

V and J are TRBV7-9 and TRBJ2-5, with 8 bases matching TRBD2. CDR3 length: 15 residues. The V segment lost 3 bases and the J segment 3 bases; nucleotides outside the gene matches: 6. Germline V gives CDR1 SEHNR, CDR2 FQNEAQ (reference sequence). The CDR3 nucleotides read TGTGCCAGCAGCTTTTCGCGGGGGGTAAAAGAGACCCAGTACTTC. Encoded protein: CASSFSRGVKETQYF. Filled out from reference TRBV7-9 and TRBJ2-5, the complete variable domain reads DTGVSQNPRHKITKRGQNVTFRCDPISEHNRLYWYRQTLGQGPEFLTYFQNEAQLEKSRLLSDRFSAERPKGSFSTLEIQRTEQGDSAMYLCASSFSRGVKETQYFGPGTRLLVL.

This clone was recorded only once. The rearrangement links TRBV5-1 to TRBJ2-2; TRBD2 might be the D (6 bases). Trimming took off 4 bases at V and 5 bases at J, with 12 bases between the two ends. The CDR3 loop spans 14 amino acids. In germline, CDR1 is SGHRS, CDR2 YFSETQ. CDR3 in DNA: TGCGCCAGCAGCACCCGGGAGTGGACCGGGGAGCTGTTTTTT. This translates into CASSTREWTGELFF.

In its sample, this clone was seen once. The chain links TRBV7-9 to TRBJ2-3; 8 bases align to TRBD1. CDR3 length: 16 residues. The J segment lost 4 bases and the V segment lost 5 bases, leaving 11 bases of the junction unmatched. Germline-derived CDR1 and CDR2 are SEHNR and FQNEAQ (reference sequence). The CDR3 sequence is CASSTEDRAVPDTQYF. The CDR3 DNA follows: TGTGCCAGCAGCACCGAGGACAGGGCTGTACCAGATACGCAGTATTTT. Based on the CDR3 plus reference TRBV7-9 and TRBJ2-3, the full variable domain is DTGVSQNPRHKITKRGQNVTFRCDPISEHNRLYWYRQTLGQGPEFLTYFQNEAQLEKSRLLSDRFSAERPKGSFSTLEIQRTEQGDSAMYLCASSTEDRAVPDTQYFGPGTRLTVL.

The chain joins TRBV6-1 to TRBJ2-7; D might be TRBD2 (6 bases). V dropped 3 bases and J dropped 2 bases, with 14 bases sitting between them. CDR1 is MNHNS, CDR2 SASEGT, per germline. CDR3 size: 15 residues. The CDR3 bases are TGTGCCAGCAGTGACCAGGTGGAGGGCGCCTACGAGCAGTACTTC. It codes for CASSDQVEGAYEQYF.

This rearrangement joins TRBV12-5 to TRBJ2-1; the D gene is possibly TRBD2 (6 bases). Germline CDR1 is LGHNT and CDR2 is FRNRAP. This CDR3 contains 12 residues. CDR3 amino acids: CAEEGFYNEQFF. The CDR3 DNA reads TGTGCCGAGGAGGGTTTCTACAATGAGCAGTTCTTC.

The chain carries TRBV5-4 and TRBJ2-3; no clear D. Trimming cost V 2 bases and J 1 base, with 11 bases left between them. The CDR3 sequence is 15 residues long. The V gene's germline CDR1 is SGHNT and CDR2 YYREEE (reference sequence). The CDR3 DNA follows: TGTGCCAGCAGCTTAGCCGAAGATCGCACAGATACGCAGTATTTT. Translation gives CASSLAEDRTDTQYF.

This clone was counted a few times. CDR3 amino acids: CASSLGPAGVHAEQYF. The CDR3 DNA is TGTGCCAGCAGCTTGGGTCCCGCAGGGGTTCACGCCGAGCAGTACTTC. J is TRBJ2-7 and V is TRBV5-6; maybe TRBD1 (6 bases). The germline V and J ends were trimmed by 0 bases and 6 bases, with 19 bases remaining between them. The CDR3 covers 16 residues. The V gene's germline CDR1 is SGHDT and CDR2 YYEEEE.

The V and J genes are TRBV7-2 and TRBJ2-7; D possibly corresponds to TRBD1 (6 bases). CDR1 SGHTA and CDR2 FQGNSA come from the germline V gene. The CDR3 extends over 13 amino acids. The V gene lost 5 bases and the J gene lost 5 bases, with 13 bases spanning the gap. CDR3 sequence (DNA): TGTGCCAGCAGCCTTATTACAGGGAACGAGCAGTACTTC. This translates into CASSLITGNEQYF.

The genes are TRBV11-2 and TRBJ2-3, with a possible D match to TRBD1 (6 bases). The CDR3 totals 15 residues. V was cut by 5 bases and J by 3 bases, with 15 bases left in between. The germline CDR1 and CDR2 sequences are SGHAT and FQNNGV. For the CDR3, the DNA is TGTGCCAGCAGCCTCGGACAGTCACAAACAGATACGCAGTATTTT. Translated: CASSLGQSQTDTQYF.

The V gene is TRBV18, the J gene TRBJ1-5; 7 bases match TRBD1. CDR3 size: 13 residues. In germline, CDR1 is KGHSH, CDR2 LQKENI. Germline trimming cut 6 bases from V and 4 bases from J; bases unmatched to any gene: 3. CDR3 in DNA: TGTGCCAGCTCGACAGGGCCAAATCAGCCCCAGCATTTT. Translated: CASSTGPNQPQHF.

The rearrangement uses TRBV4-1 and TRBJ2-7, with TRBD1 matching over 10 bases. The germline V gene encodes CDR1 MGHRA and CDR2 YSYEKL. The CDR3 is 15 amino acids. The ends lost 4 bases at V and 2 bases at J; junction bases unmatched: 5. The CDR3 loop is CASSPGQGKTYEQYF. The CDR3 DNA follows: TGCGCCAGCAGCCCGGGACAGGGGAAAACCTACGAGCAGTACTTC.